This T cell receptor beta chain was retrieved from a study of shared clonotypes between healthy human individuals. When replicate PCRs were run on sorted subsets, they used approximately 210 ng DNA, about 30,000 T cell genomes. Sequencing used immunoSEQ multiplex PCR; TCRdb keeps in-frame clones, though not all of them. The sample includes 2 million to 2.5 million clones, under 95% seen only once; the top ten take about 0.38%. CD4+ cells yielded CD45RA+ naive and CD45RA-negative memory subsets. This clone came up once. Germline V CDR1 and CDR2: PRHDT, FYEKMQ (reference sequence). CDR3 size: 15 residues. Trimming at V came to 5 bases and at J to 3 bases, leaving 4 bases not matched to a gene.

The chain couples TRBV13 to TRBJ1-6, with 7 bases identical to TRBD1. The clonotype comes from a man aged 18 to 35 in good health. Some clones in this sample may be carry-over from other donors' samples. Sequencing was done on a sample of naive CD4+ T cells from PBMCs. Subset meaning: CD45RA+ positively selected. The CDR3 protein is CASSPRDSYNSPLHF. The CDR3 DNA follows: TGTGCCAGCAGCCCCCGGGACAGCTATAATTCACCCCTCCACTTT.